The 11 T cell receptor beta chains listed next were all sequenced from one sample in a study of human T cells and chemical hapten exposure. In TCRdb, the RACE reads were re-called with MiXCR into one record per CDR3 protein. The profile covers approximately 400,000 distinct CDR3 sequences, with more than 4.5% appearing a single time and 2% to 3% taken by the ten largest. Time point: pre-sensitization, week 0. Regarding treatment: therapeutic diphenylcyclopropenone sensitization with weekly scalp DPC. Here the sequenced sample was whole blood, taken in connection with sensitization to the hapten diphenylcyclopropenone (DPC). The receptors stem from a woman aged 50 to 60 with alopecia areata. Some clones in this sample may be carry-over from other donors' samples.

This clonotype was seen at least ten times. J is TRBJ2-5 and V is TRBV4-2; TRBD2 matches at 11 bases. This CDR3 spans 16 amino acids. Germline CDR1 reads LGHNA; CDR2 reads YNFKEQ. Losses at the gene ends were 2 bases for V and 3 bases for J; bases not matched to a gene: 5. CDR3 amino acids: CASSQSAGLAEETQYF. In DNA form, the CDR3 reads TGTGCCAGCAGCCAATCCGCGGGACTAGCGGAAGAGACCCAGTACTTC.

This clonotype was counted only a few times. The rearrangement links TRBV5-3 to TRBJ2-5, with 11 bases lining up with TRBD2. TRBV5-3 is assigned to the ORF class and has an uncertain function. The J segment lost 2 bases and the V segment lost 1 base, leaving 4 bases of the junction unmatched. This CDR3 comprises 16 residues. The CDR3 DNA follows: TGTGCCAGAAGCTTGACTAGCGGGAGAAGGCAAGAGACCCAGTACTTC. This sequence encodes CARSLTSGRRQETQYF.

This chain uses TRBV12-3 or TRBV12-4 with TRBJ2-2; a possible D gene is TRBD1 (6 bases). V lost 7 bases and J lost 4, with 13 bases in between. The CDR3 is made up of 14 amino acids. CDR3 sequence (DNA): TGTGCCAGCACCCCCACAGGGACCACCGGGGAGCTGTTTTTT. Translated: CASTPTGTTGELFF.

In this sample, this clonotype turned up many times. The chain combines TRBV15 with TRBJ2-6, with unresolved D. The V gene's germline CDR1 is LNHNV and CDR2 YYDKDF (reference sequence). V lost 3 bases and J lost 8, with 11 bases in between. There are 14 residues in the CDR3. This CDR3 reads CATSSRAVTNVLTF. DNA of the CDR3: TGTGCCACCAGCAGCCGGGCGGTGACCAACGTCCTGACTTTC.

This clonotype was seen only a few times. The genes are TRBV11-2 and TRBJ2-1; D may be TRBD1 (6 bases). V was pared by 2 bases and J by 1 base, with 18 bases between. CDR3 length equals 18 residues. Germline V lookup: CDR1 SGHAT, CDR2 FQNNGV. CDR3 sequence: CASSLSPPGRGSYNEQFF. CDR3 nucleotide sequence: TGTGCCAGCAGCTTATCCCCCCCAGGCAGGGGTTCCTACAATGAGCAGTTCTTC.

The chain joins TRBV29-1 to TRBJ1-1, with unresolved D. The CDR3 loop spans 12 amino acids. Trimming took off 5 bases at V and 1 base at J, with 8 bases between the two ends. Looked up from germline, CDR1 is SQVTM and CDR2 is ANQGSEA. CDR3 DNA: TGCAGCGTTTTAGCAGAGAACACTGAAGCTTTCTTT. Protein: CSVLAENTEAFF.

The chain employs TRBV29-1 and TRBJ1-4; D uncertain. V was pared by 7 bases and J by 0 bases, with 9 bases between. This CDR3 is 13 amino acids long. Germline CDR1 SQVTM, CDR2 ANQGSEA. CDR3 sequence: CSASTTTNEKLFF. The DNA for the CDR3 is TGCAGCGCCTCAACTACAACTAATGAAAAACTGTTTTTT.

This clonotype was seen many times. J is TRBJ2-5 and V is TRBV5-1, with no clear D. CDR1 and CDR2 from the germline V gene are SGHRS and YFSETQ. The length of the CDR3 is 14 residues. Trimming cost V 2 bases and J 2 bases, with 10 bases left between them. The CDR3 sequence: CASSFLDTQETQYF. CDR3 DNA sequence: TGCGCCAGCAGCTTCCTAGATACACAAGAGACCCAGTACTTC.

The chain is built from TRBV15 and TRBJ1-5, with TRBD1 identical over 11 bases. Unmatched junction bases numbered 6, after V lost 3 bases and J lost 8 bases. CDR3 size: 15 residues. Germline-derived CDR1 and CDR2 are LNHNV and YYDKDF (reference sequence). CDR3 nucleotide sequence: TGTGCCACCAGCAGGGGCCCGGGACAGGGGGAGCCCCAGCATTTT. It is translated as CATSRGPGQGEPQHF.

The chain links TRBV12-3 or TRBV12-4 to TRBJ2-5, with a weak D call TRBD2 (5 bases). Trimming took 4 bases from V and 7 from J, leaving 13 bases between them. The CDR3 is 13 amino acids. CDR3 region: CASSSTGFGTQYF. The CDR3 DNA sequence: TGTGCCAGCAGTTCCACGGGGTTCGGGACCCAGTACTTC.

Ten or more counts support this clonotype. The J gene is TRBJ2-5, the V gene TRBV7-3, with a weak D call TRBD1 (5 bases). The CDR3 consists of 13 residues. Trimming left V 5 bases short and J 4 bases short, with 11 bases between. The germline gives CDR1 SGHTA, CDR2 FQGTGA. The CDR3 DNA reads TGTGCCAGCAGCAGGGGTAGGGCAGAGACCCAGTACTTC. Its translation is CASSRGRAETQYF.